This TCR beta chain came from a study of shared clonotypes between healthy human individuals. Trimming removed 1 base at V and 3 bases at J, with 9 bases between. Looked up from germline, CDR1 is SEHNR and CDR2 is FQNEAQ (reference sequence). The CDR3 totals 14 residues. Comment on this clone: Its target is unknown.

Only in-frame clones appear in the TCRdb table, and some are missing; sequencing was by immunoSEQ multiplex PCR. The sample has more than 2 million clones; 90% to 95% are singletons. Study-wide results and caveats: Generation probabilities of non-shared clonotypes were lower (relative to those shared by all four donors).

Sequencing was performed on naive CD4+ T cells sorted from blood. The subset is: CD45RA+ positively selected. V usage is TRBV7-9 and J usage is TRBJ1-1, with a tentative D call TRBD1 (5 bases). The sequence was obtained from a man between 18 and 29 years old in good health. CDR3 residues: CASSLGQSDTEAFF. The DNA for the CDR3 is TGTGCCAGCAGCTTAGGACAGTCAGACACTGAAGCTTTCTTT.